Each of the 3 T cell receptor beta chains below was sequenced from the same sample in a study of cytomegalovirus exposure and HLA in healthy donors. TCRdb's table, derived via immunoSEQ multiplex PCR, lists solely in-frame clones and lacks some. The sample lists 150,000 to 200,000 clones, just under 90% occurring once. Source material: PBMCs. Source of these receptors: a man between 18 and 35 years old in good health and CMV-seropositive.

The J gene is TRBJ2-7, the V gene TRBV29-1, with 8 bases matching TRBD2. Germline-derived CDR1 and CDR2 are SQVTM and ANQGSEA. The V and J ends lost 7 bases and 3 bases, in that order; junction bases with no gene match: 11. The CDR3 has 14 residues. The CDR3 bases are TGCAGCGCCAGTCCTAGCGGGCGGCTCTACGAGCAGTACTTC. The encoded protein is CSASPSGRLYEQYF.

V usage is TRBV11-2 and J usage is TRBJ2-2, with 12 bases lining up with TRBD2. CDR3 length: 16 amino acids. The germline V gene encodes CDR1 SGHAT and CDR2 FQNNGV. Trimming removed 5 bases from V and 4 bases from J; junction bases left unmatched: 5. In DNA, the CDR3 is TGTGCCAGCAGCCTGACTAGCGGGAGTATCACCGGGGAGCTGTTTTTT. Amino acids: CASSLTSGSITGELFF.

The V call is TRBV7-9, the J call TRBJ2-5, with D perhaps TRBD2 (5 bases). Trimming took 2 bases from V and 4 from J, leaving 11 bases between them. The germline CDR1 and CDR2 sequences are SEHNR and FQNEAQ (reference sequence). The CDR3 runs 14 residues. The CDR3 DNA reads TGTGCCAGCAGCTTAAGAGGGATGGGAGAGACCCAGTACTTC. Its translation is CASSLRGMGETQYF.